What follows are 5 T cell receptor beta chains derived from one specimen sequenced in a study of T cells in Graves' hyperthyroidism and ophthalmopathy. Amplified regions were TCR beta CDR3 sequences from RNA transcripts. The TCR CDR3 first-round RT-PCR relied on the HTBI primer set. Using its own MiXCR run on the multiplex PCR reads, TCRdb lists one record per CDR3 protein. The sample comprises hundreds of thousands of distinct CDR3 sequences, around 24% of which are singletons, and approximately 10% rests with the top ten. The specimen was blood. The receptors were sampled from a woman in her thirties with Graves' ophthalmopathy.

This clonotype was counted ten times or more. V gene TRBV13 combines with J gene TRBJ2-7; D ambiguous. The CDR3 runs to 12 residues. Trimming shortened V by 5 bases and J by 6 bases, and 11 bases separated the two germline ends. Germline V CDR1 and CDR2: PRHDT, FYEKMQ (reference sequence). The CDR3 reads CASSPPKREQYF. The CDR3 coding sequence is TGTGCCAGCAGCCCCCCTAAACGCGAGCAGTACTTC.

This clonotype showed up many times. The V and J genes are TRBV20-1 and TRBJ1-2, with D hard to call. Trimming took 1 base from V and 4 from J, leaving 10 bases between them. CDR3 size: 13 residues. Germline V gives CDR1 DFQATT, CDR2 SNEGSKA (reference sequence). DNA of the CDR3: TGCAGTGCTAGAGTTCGGGAGGGCTATGGCTACACCTTC. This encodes CSARVREGYGYTF.

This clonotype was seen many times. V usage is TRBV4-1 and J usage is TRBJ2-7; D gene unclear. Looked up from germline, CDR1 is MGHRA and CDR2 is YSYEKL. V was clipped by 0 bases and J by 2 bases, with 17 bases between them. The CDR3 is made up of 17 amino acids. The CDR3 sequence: CASSQDPAGSYPYEQYF. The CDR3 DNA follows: TGCGCCAGCAGCCAAGATCCAGCAGGATCTTACCCCTACGAGCAGTACTTC.

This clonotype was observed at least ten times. CDR3 nucleotide sequence: TGTGCCAGCAGTGATGTGGGTGTCTCCGGCTCTGGAAACACCATATATTTT. As protein: CASSDVGVSGSGNTIYF. The chain is built from TRBV6-1 and TRBJ1-3; D remains unclear. V shed 3 bases and J shed 0 bases, with 15 bases lying between them. The germline V gene encodes CDR1 MNHNS and CDR2 SASEGT. The CDR3 is 17 amino acids.

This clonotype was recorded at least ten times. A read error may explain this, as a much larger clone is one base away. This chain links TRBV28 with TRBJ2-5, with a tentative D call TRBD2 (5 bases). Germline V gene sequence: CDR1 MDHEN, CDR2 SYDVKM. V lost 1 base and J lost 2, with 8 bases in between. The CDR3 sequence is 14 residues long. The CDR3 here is CASSLSEAQETQYF. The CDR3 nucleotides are TGTGCCAGCAGTTTATCGGAGGCTCAAGAGACCCAGTACTTC. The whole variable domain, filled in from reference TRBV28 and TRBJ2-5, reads DVKVTQSSRYLVKRTGEKVFLECVQDMDHENMFWYRQDPGLGLRLIYFSYDVKMKEKGDIPEGYSVSREKKERFSLILESASTNQTSMYLCASSLSEAQETQYFGPGTRLLVL.